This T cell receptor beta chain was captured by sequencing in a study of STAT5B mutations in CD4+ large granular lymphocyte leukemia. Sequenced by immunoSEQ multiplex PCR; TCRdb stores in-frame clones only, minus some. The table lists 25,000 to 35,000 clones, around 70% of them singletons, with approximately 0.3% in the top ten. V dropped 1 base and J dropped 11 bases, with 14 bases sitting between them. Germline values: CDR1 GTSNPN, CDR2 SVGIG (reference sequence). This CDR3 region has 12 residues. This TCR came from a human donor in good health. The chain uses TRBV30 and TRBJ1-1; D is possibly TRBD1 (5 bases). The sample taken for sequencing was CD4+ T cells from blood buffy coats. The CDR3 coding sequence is TGTGCCTGGAGTGGGAACGGGGGAGAGGCTTTCTTT. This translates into CAWSGNGGEAFF. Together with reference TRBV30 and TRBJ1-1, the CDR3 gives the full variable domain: SQTIHQWPATLVQPVGSPLSLECTVEGTSNPNLYWYRQAAGRGLQLLFYSVGIGQISSEVPQNLSASRPQDRQFILSSKKLLLSDSGFYLCAWSGNGGEAFFGQGTRLTVV.